This entry lists 11 T cell receptor beta chains sequenced from one sample in a study of read filtering for tumor transcriptome and immune sequencing. The library was built from roughly 400 ng RNA with molecular barcoded adaptors for alpha/delta and beta/gamma chains. One entry per CDR3 protein, called by TCRdb with MiXCR from the reads. Altogether almost 40,000 distinct CDR3 sequences are present, 14% being singletons, with the ten largest covering more than 15%. The source material was a population of CD138-negative cells sorted from bone marrow. The source of these receptors is a donor aged 40 or older with multiple myeloma.

This clonotype has more than one count but fewer than ten. The conserved closing phenylalanine or tryptophan is absent in this CDR3, likely reflecting a read error. The chain joins TRBV19 to TRBJ2-1, with 10 bases lining up with TRBD1. Germline CDR1 is LNHDA and CDR2 is SQIVND (reference sequence). This CDR3 spans 15 amino acids. The junction had 11 bases not matched to a gene; V was cut back by 8 bases and J by 7 bases. DNA of the CDR3: TGTGCCAGTTCCTTTGACAGGGGGCTTAGGAATGAGCAGTTCTCC. Its translation is CASSFDRGLRNEQFS.

In this sample, this clonotype turned up a few times. Possible read error: a much larger clone is one base away. The rearrangement links TRBV7-8 to TRBJ1-1; possible D gene TRBD1, 6 bases. V was pared by 1 base and J by 1 base, with 10 bases between. Looked up from germline, CDR1 is SGHVS and CDR2 is FQNEAQ. This CDR3 has 15 amino acids. As DNA, the CDR3 is TGTGCCAGCAGCTTAGGGGGGCTAGGGAACACTGAAGCTTTCTTT. Encoded protein: CASSLGGLGNTEAFF.

This clonotype was recorded at least ten times. The chain recombines TRBV5-5 with TRBJ1-1; 7 bases match TRBD1. J lost 4 bases, V lost 2 bases, and 8 bases had no gene match. Germline V gene lookup returns CDR1 SGHKS and CDR2 YYEKEE (reference sequence). The CDR3 contains 15 residues. CDR3 sequence: CASSLRDSLLTEAFF. CDR3 bases: TGTGCCAGCAGCTTACGGGACAGTCTTCTCACTGAAGCTTTCTTT.

Regarding this clonotype: This may arise from a read error, as a much more abundant clone is one base away. Likely a read error: the CDR3 ends without its conserved phenylalanine or tryptophan. CDR3 bases: TGTGCCAGCAATGGGGGCACTGAAGCTTTCCTT. It codes for CASNGGTEAFL. The chain employs TRBV12-3 or TRBV12-4 and TRBJ1-1, with a tentative D call TRBD1 (5 bases). This CDR3 spans 11 amino acids. The germline V and J ends were trimmed by 7 bases and 4 bases, with 7 bases remaining between them.

This clonotype has ten or more counts. This rearrangement joins TRBV5-1 to TRBJ2-1; tentative D call: TRBD1 (6 bases). This CDR3 region has 15 residues. V shed 4 bases and J shed 4 bases, with 15 bases lying between them. CDR1 is SGHRS and CDR2 is YFSETQ in the germline V gene. CDR3: CASSPDSPKYNEQFF. For the CDR3, the DNA is TGCGCCAGCAGCCCGGACAGCCCGAAATACAATGAGCAGTTCTTC.

This clonotype was observed at least ten times. The genes are TRBV19 and TRBJ2-3; D is possibly TRBD1 (6 bases). The CDR3 extends over 15 amino acids. From germline, CDR1 is LNHDA and CDR2 SQIVND (reference sequence). The V end lost 5 bases, the J end lost 4 bases, and 16 bases lay between the germline ends. The CDR3 is CASSLGQPGSDTQYF. Written as DNA, the CDR3 is TGTGCCAGTAGTCTAGGACAGCCGGGGTCAGATACGCAGTATTTT.

As for this clonotype: A read error may be the cause here, since a much bigger clone is one base away. The rearrangement links TRBV29-1 to TRBJ2-5, with 9 bases aligning to TRBD1. The germline CDR1 and CDR2 sequences are SQVTM and ANQGSEA. This CDR3 comprises 14 residues. Here the CDR3 reads CCVEGQGPQETQYF. The CDR3 bases are TGCTGCGTTGAAGGACAGGGGCCCCAAGAGACCCAGTACTTC.

This clonotype has ten or more counts. V usage is TRBV9 and J usage is TRBJ1-4; D gene uncertain. The CDR3 contains 15 residues. Germline CDR1 SGDLS, CDR2 YYNGEE. Trimming took off 2 bases at V and 3 bases at J, with 11 bases between the two ends. The CDR3 DNA reads as TGTGCCAGCAGCGTCGGAGTGACGGCTAATGAAAAACTGTTTTTT. Its protein product is CASSVGVTANEKLFF.

This clonotype was recorded at least ten times. This sequence joins TRBV20-1 and TRBJ2-3, with D perhaps TRBD2 (5 bases). Germline V gene data show CDR1 as DFQATT and CDR2 as SNEGSKA (reference sequence). The CDR3 runs to 15 residues. The V end was cut by 3 bases, the J end by 0 bases, with 13 bases between. The DNA for the CDR3 is TGCAGTGCTAGGAGGGTATCCACTAGCACAGATACGCAGTATTTT. This sequence encodes CSARRVSTSTDTQYF.

The CDR3 nucleotides are TGCGCCAGCAGCTTGGGGGCAGAACCCTCCCCCGAGCAGTACTTC. It encodes CASSLGAEPSPEQYF. This chain links TRBV5-1 with TRBJ2-7; D call uncertain. CDR1 is SGHRS and CDR2 is YFSETQ in the germline V gene. V was clipped by 0 bases and J by 6 bases, with 16 bases between them. The CDR3 has 15 residues. The variable domain in full, with the rest retrieved from reference TRBV5-1 and TRBJ2-7, is KAGVTQTPRYLIKTRGQQVTLSCSPISGHRSVSWYQQTPGQGLQFLFEYFSETQRNKGNFPGRFSGRQFSNSRSEMNVSTLELGDSALYLCASSLGAEPSPEQYFGPGTRLTVT.

This clonotype has a count of ten or more. The chain joins TRBV28 to TRBJ2-3, with 8 bases identical to TRBD2. Germline trimming cut 10 bases from V and 5 bases from J; bases unmatched to any gene: 11. Germline CDR1 MDHEN, CDR2 SYDVKM. The CDR3 contains 14 residues. The CDR3 coding sequence is TGTGCCACCCAAAAAAGCGGGGGCGGAGATACGCAGTATTTT. Translating it yields CATQKSGGGDTQYF.